This TCR beta chain emerged from a study of human thymus T cells. Produced via immunoSEQ multiplex PCR; TCRdb's table is partial and in-frame only. This table has around 45,000 clones, 95% appearing once. Only four of the eight donors provided an approximately 0.45-1 mL blood sample. This CDR3 region has 14 residues. CDR1 is ENHRY, CDR2 SYGVKD, per germline. With 10 bases clipped from V and 9 bases from J, the junction kept 10 bases outside the gene matches. The specimen was blood. This TCR derives from a girl less than two years old with a congenital heart defect but otherwise immunologically healthy. The chain combines TRBV10-3 with TRBJ2-1; TRBD2 matches 12 bases. CDR3 residues: CATSSGRAGGEQFF. In DNA, the CDR3 is TGTGCCACATCTAGCGGGAGGGCCGGGGGTGAGCAGTTCTTC.